This T cell receptor beta chain was obtained from a study of shared clonotypes between healthy human individuals. General study points: Incompleteness in sorted-subset sequencing, despite large depth, was shown by rarefaction.

Comments on this clone: The antigen is unknown.

Every subset's genomic DNA went evenly onto several immunoSEQ plates. Using immunoSEQ multiplex PCR, the repertoire was profiled, and TCRdb retains in-frame clones only, with some absent. Here the sample spans around 1.9 million clones, 90% to 95% being singletons. The length of the CDR3 is 15 residues. Germline CDR1 SGHTA, CDR2 FQGTGA. Trimming took off 5 bases at V and 5 bases at J, with 18 bases between the two ends. It was CD45RO-negative cells, positively selected for CCR7, that made up naive CD8 cells, with terminally differentiated effector memory CD45RA+ cells excluded. The rearrangement links TRBV7-3 to TRBJ2-5, with TRBD2 as a possible D gene (7 bases). The TCR sequence derives from a man aged 18 to 30 in good health. Some clones in this sample may be carry-over from other donors' samples. The sequencing sample was made of naive CD8+ T cells from PBMCs. The CDR3 region has the DNA TGTGCCAGCAGCCCCCACCGGGGGGCTTGGGAGACCCAGTACTTC. Encoded protein: CASSPHRGAWETQYF.